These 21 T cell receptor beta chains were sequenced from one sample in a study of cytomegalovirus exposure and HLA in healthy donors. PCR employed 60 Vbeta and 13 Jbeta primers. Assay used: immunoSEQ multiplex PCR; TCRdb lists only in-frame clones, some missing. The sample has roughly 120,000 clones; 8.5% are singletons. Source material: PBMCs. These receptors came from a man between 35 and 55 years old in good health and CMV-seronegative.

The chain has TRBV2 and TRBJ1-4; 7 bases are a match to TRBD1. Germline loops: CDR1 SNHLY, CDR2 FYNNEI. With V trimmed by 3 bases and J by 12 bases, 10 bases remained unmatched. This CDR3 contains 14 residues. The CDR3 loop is CASSEGTGRGELFF. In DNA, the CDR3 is TGTGCCAGCAGTGAGGGAACGGGCAGGGGGGAACTGTTTTTT.

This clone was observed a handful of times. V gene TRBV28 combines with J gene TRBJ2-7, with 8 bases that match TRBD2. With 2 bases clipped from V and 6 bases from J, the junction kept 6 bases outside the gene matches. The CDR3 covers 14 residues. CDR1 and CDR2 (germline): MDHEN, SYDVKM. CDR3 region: CASSLPGTRSEQYF. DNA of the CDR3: TGTGCCAGCAGTTTACCCGGGACTAGAAGCGAGCAGTACTTC.

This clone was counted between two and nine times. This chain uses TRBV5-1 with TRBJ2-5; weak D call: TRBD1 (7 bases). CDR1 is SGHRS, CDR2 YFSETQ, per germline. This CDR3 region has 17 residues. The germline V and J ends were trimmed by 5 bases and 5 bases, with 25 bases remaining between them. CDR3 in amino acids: CASRATRGVGAPETQYF. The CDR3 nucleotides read TGCGCCAGCAGGGCCACCAGGGGGGTCGGAGCCCCCGAGACCCAGTACTTC.

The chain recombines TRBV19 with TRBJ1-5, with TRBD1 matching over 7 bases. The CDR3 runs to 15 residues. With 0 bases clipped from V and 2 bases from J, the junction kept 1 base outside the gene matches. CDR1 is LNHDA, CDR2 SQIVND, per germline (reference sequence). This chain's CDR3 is CASSIEGTGNQPQHF. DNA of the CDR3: TGTGCCAGTAGTATAGAAGGGACAGGCAATCAGCCCCAGCATTTT. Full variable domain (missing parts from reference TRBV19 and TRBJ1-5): DGGITQSPKYLFRKEGQNVTLSCEQNLNHDAMYWYRQDPGQGLRLIYYSQIVNDFQKGDIAEGYSVSREKKESFPLTVTSAQKNPTAFYLCASSIEGTGNQPQHFGDGTRLSIL.

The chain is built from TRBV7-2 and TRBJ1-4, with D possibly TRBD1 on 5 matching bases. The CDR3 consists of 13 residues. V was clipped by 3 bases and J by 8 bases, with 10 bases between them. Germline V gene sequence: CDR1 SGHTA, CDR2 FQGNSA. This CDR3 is CASSFTGSEKLFF. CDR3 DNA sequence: TGTGCCAGCAGCTTTACAGGTAGCGAAAAACTGTTTTTT.

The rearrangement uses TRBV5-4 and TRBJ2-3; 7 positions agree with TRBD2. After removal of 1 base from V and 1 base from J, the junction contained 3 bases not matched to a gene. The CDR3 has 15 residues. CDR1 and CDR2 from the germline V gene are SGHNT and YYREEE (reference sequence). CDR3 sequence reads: CASSLPAGRTDTQYF. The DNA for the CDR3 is TGTGCCAGCAGCTTGCCAGCGGGGCGCACAGATACGCAGTATTTT.

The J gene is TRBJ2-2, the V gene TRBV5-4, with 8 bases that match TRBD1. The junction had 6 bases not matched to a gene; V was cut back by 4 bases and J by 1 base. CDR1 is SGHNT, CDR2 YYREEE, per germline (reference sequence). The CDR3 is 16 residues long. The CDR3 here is CASSIRTGRNTGELFF. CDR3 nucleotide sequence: TGTGCCAGCAGCATACGGACAGGGAGGAACACCGGGGAGCTGTTTTTT.

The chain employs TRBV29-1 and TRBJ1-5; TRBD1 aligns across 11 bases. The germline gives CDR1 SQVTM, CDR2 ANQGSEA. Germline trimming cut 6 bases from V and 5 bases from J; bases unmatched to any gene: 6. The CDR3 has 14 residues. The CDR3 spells CSVADRGQDQPQHF. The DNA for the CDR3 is TGCAGCGTCGCGGACAGGGGGCAGGATCAGCCCCAGCATTTT.

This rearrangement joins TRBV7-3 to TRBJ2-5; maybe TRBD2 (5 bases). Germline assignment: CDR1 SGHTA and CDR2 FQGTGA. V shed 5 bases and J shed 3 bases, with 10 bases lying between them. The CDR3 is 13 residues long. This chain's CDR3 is CASSPTREETQYF. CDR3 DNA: TGTGCCAGCAGCCCTACTAGAGAAGAGACCCAGTACTTC.

CDR3 in amino acids: CASSALAGGQRDTQYF. CDR3 DNA: TGCGCCAGCAGCGCTCTAGCGGGGGGGCAGAGAGATACGCAGTATTTT. The chain is built from TRBV5-1 and TRBJ2-3, with TRBD2 matching over 12 bases. V gave up 4 bases and J gave up 5 bases; unmatched junction bases: 8. Germline lookup yields CDR1 SGHRS and CDR2 YFSETQ. This CDR3 has 16 amino acids. The complete variable domain, with remaining parts taken from reference TRBV5-1 and TRBJ2-3, reads KAGVTQTPRYLIKTRGQQVTLSCSPISGHRSVSWYQQTPGQGLQFLFEYFSETQRNKGNFPGRFSGRQFSNSRSEMNVSTLELGDSALYLCASSALAGGQRDTQYFGPGTRLTVL.

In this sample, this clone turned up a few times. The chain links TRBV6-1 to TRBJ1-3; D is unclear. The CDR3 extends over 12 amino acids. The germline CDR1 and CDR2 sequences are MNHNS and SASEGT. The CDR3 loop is CVTETIGNTIYF. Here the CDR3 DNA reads TGTGTTACCGAAACTATTGGAAACACCATATATTTT.

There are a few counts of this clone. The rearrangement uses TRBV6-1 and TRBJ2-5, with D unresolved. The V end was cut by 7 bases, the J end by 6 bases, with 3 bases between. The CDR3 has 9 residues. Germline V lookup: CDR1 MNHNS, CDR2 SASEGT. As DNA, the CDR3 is TGTGCCAGCACTCAGACCCAGTACTTC. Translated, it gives CASTQTQYF.

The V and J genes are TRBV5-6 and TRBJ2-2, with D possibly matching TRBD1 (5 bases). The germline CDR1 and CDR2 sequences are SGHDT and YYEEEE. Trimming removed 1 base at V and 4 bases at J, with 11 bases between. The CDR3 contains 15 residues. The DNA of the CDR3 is TGTGCCAGCAGCTTGTATGGGGCCCCCACCGGGGAGCTGTTTTTT. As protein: CASSLYGAPTGELFF.

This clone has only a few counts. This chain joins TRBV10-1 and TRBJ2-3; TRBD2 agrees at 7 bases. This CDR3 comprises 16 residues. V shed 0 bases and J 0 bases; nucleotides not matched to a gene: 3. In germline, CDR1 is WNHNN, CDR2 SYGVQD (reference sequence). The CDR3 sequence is CASSESWTRSTDTQYF. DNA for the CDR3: TGCGCCAGCAGTGAGTCGTGGACTAGAAGCACAGATACGCAGTATTTT.

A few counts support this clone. The CDR3 spells CASSQDQQVPYEQYF. Here the CDR3 DNA reads TGCGCCAGCAGCCAAGATCAACAGGTTCCCTACGAGCAGTACTTC. V gene TRBV4-3 combines with J gene TRBJ2-7; D perhaps matches TRBD1 (5 bases). Germline CDR1 reads LGHNA; CDR2 reads YSLEER. V shed 0 bases and J shed 2 bases, with 11 bases lying between them. The length of the CDR3 is 15 residues.

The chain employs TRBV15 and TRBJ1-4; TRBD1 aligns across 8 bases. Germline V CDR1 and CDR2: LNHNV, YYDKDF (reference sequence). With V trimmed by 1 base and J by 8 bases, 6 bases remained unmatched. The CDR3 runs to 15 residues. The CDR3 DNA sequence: TGTGCCACCAGCAGAGCTGGACAGGGAAACGAAAAACTGTTTTTT. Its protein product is CATSRAGQGNEKLFF.

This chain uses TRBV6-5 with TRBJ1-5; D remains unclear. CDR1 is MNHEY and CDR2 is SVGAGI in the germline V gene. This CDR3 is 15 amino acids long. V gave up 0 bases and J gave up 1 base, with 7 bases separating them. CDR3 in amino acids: CASSYSQASNQPQHF. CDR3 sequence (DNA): TGTGCCAGCAGTTACTCCCAGGCGAGCAATCAGCCCCAGCATTTT.

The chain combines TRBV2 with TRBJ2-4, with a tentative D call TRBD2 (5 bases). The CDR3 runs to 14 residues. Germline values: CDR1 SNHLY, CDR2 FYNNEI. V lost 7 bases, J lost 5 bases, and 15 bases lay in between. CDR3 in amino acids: CASTSEVRENIQYF. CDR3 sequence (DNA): TGTGCCAGCACGTCGGAGGTTAGGGAAAACATTCAGTACTTC.

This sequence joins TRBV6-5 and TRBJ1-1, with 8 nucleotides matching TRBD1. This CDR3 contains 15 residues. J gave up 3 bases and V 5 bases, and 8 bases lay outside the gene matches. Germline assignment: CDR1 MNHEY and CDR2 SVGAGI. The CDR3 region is CASSPWTGRDTEAFF. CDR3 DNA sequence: TGTGCCAGCAGTCCGTGGACAGGGAGGGACACTGAAGCTTTCTTT.

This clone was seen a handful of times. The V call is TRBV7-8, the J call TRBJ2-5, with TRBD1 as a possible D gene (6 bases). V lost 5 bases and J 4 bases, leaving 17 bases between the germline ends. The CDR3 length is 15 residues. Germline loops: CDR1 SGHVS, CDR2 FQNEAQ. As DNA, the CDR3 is TGTGCCAGCAGCATCTCCGGGACAAAAGCAGAGACCCAGTACTTC. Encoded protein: CASSISGTKAETQYF. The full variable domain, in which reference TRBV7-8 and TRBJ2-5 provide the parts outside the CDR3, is GAGVSQSPRYKVAKRGQDVALRCDPISGHVSLFWYQQALGQGPEFLTYFQNEAQLDKSGLPSDRFFAERPEGSVSTLKIQRTQQEDSAVYLCASSISGTKAETQYFGPGTRLLVL.

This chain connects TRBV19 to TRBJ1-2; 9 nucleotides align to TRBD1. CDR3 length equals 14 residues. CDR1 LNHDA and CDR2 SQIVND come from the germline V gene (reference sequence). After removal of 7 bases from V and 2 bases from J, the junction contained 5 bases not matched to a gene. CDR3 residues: CASTQGQGNYGYTF. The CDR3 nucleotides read TGTGCCAGTACCCAAGGACAGGGGAACTATGGCTACACCTTC.